This is a list of T cell receptor beta chains from one sample in a study of breast tumors, draining lymph nodes, adjacent tissues. TCRdb used MiXCR to reprocess the multiplex PCR reads, holding one entry per CDR3 protein. Altogether about 180,000 distinct CDR3 sequences are present, 25% to 40% being singletons, with the ten largest covering about 4%. Sequenced material: axillary lymph node tissue. These receptors all come from a female donor with breast cancer. Some clones in this sample may be carry-over from other donors' samples. Each CDR3 is given with its conserved first and last residue. The size of a clone is reported for some rows only, either as once, few or many, or as a class for expanded clones.

>14|TRBJ1-2|.|TRBV4-1
CASNQSTGRYGCTF
>13|TRBJ1-4|.|TRBV19
CAVQGQVNEKLFF
>14|TRBJ1-2|many|TRBV4-1
CASSQVTREDGYTF
>15|TRBJ2-3|many|TRBV10-1
CASSPRDGITDTQYF
>19|TRBJ2-1|many|TRBV7-6
CASSAYLFGGFRSYNEQFF
>13|TRBJ2-7|many|TRBV5-6
CASSLAGRNEQYF
>15|TRBJ1-3|many|TRBV2
CASSTITGAGNTIYF
>14|TRBJ1-1|.|TRBV2
CASSGTGGNTEAFF
>14|TRBJ1-5|.|TRBV13
CASSLGTGYQPQHF
>15|TRBJ2-3|.|TRBV29-1
CSVWTSGGDTDMQYF
>11|TRBJ2-5|many|TRBV6-5
CASSSLRTQYF
>15|TRBJ1-2|many|TRBV7-8
CASSLALTDNYGYTF
>15|TRBJ1-2|many|TRBV11-2
CASSFAIQGSNGYTF
>17|TRBJ1-5|many|TRBV15
CATSRESGTADNQPQHF
>13|TRBJ2-7|many|TRBV19
CASSTRDSYEQYF
>13|TRBJ1-5|many|TRBV29-1
CSVWGQGNQPQHF
>14|TRBJ2-7|many|TRBV5-6
CASSLAGESYEQYF
>13|TRBJ1-6|once|TRBV20-1
CSYSIADNSPLHF
>16|TRBJ1-2|.|TRBV2
CASSGTLGLSTDGYTF
>15|TRBJ1-2|many|TRBV9
CASSPHRGVNYGYTF
>11|TRBJ2-5|many|TRBV29-1
CSTRLAETQYF
>15|TRBJ2-1|many|TRBV7-3
CASSLLAGAYNEQFF
>14|TRBJ2-5|many|TRBV7-2
CASSRIRSGETQYF
>14|TRBJ2-3|many|TRBV20-1
CSARPGLEGDTQYF
>12|TRBJ2-2|many|TRBV7-8
CASSSSSGELFF
>17|TRBJ1-2|many|TRBV5-8
CASSLLQGSLKNYGYTF
>14|TRBJ1-2|many|TRBV11-2
CASSLGSVNYGYTF
>16|TRBJ1-3|many|TRBV11-2
CASSLTDVLSGNTIYF
>15|TRBJ2-5|many|TRBV10-2
CASRLTGQGAETQYF
>15|TRBJ2-5|many|TRBV20-1
CSASASGGARETQYF
>17|TRBJ2-6|.|TRBV7-9
CASGHPGLSSGANVLTF
>12|TRBJ1-1|many|TRBV20-1
CSAVGGNTEAFF
>14|TRBJ2-3|many|TRBV9
CASSSRQAPDTQYF
>15|TRBJ1-6|.|TRBV7-9
CASSLGSPNSSPPHF
>16|TRBJ1-3|many|TRBV4-1
CASSQVDGGSGNTIYF
>16|TRBJ2-2|.|TRBV27
CASSFSGTLHTGELFF
>16|TRBJ1-2|few|TRBV6-2/TRBV6-3
CASSYSMRERGYGYTF
>14|TRBJ2-7|many|TRBV9
CASSATGGMVEQYF